A single sample is the source of the 8 T cell receptor beta chains below, sequenced in a study of metastatic and nonmetastatic thyroid tumors. TCRdb reassembled clones from the PCR reads with MiXCR. This table has approximately 82,000 clones, approximately 12% appearing once. Patients underwent thyroid surgery, and none had received any treatment before it. Sequenced: tumor tissue. The receptors were sampled from a female donor with papillary thyroid cancer or a benign thyroid nodule (not recorded which). Some clones in this sample may be carry-over from other donors' samples.

Turning to this clone: Being one base from a much bigger clone, this may be a read error. The chain employs TRBV14 and TRBJ2-2, with 12 bases fitting TRBD2. Germline values: CDR1 SGHDN, CDR2 FVKESK. The length of the CDR3 is 16 residues. Losses at the gene ends were 7 bases for V and 5 bases for J; bases not matched to a gene: 8. CDR3 nucleotides: TGTGCCAGCACTCCTATCGGACTAGCGGGAACCGGGGAGCTGTTTTTT. It translates to CASTPIGLAGTGELFF.

This clone has just a few counts. This may be a read error, as it is one base from a much larger clone. This chain connects TRBV29-1 to TRBJ2-7; 8 bases are a match to TRBD2. Germline CDR1 SQVTM, CDR2 ANQGSEA. CDR3 length: 11 amino acids. The CDR3, as DNA: TGCATCATTAGCGGGGCTTCCGAGCAGTACTTC. Its protein is CIISGASEQYF.

Details on this clone: A much more abundant neighbour one base away suggests this may be a read error. V usage is TRBV7-9 and J usage is TRBJ2-3, with D possibly TRBD1 on 5 matching bases. The CDR3 is 14 residues long. V gave up 6 bases and J gave up 3 bases, with 13 bases separating them. Germline V lookup: CDR1 SEHNR, CDR2 FQNEAQ (reference sequence). The CDR3 sequence: CASSSNAGTDTQYF. In DNA form, the CDR3 reads TGTGCCAGCAGTAGTAACGCAGGGACAGATACGCAGTATTTT.

The chain carries TRBV7-8 and TRBJ1-1; D perhaps matches TRBD1 (6 bases). The V gene lost 6 bases and the J gene lost 10 bases, with 12 bases spanning the gap. CDR1 and CDR2 from the germline V gene are SGHVS and FQNEAQ. CDR3 length: 11 amino acids. The DNA of the CDR3 is TGTGCCAGCAGGGACGTCAGGGGAGCTTTCTTT. Translated, it gives CASRDVRGAFF. The entire variable domain, with the rest obtained from reference TRBV7-8 and TRBJ1-1, is as follows: GAGVSQSPRYKVAKRGQDVALRCDPISGHVSLFWYQQALGQGPEFLTYFQNEAQLDKSGLPSDRFFAERPEGSVSTLKIQRTQQEDSAVYLCASRDVRGAFFGQGTRLTVV.

This clone was seen repeatedly, ten times or more. The chain combines TRBV2 with TRBJ2-3; D call uncertain. The germline V gene encodes CDR1 SNHLY and CDR2 FYNNEI. This CDR3 contains 12 residues. Trimming removed 6 bases at V and 4 bases at J, with 8 bases between. The CDR3 sequence is CASRALSDTQYF. The CDR3 DNA is TGTGCCAGCAGGGCCCTCTCAGATACGCAGTATTTT.

In this sample, this clone turned up a few times. This could be a read error, since a much larger clone is one nucleotide away. The sample has other DNA sequences that encode this CDR3 too. The chain recombines TRBV2 with TRBJ2-1, with D maybe TRBD2 (6 bases). The CDR3 runs 14 residues. Germline assignment: CDR1 SNHLY and CDR2 FYNNEI. Trimming stripped 3 bases from V and 4 bases from J, with 10 bases between. CDR3 sequence: CASSDVGGYNEQFF. The CDR3 DNA sequence: TGTGCCAGCAGTGATGTGGGGGGTTACAATGAGCAGTTCTTC.

This clone was seen repeatedly, ten times or more. The chain is built from TRBV12-3 or TRBV12-4 and TRBJ2-1; 13 bases agree with TRBD2. V lost 6 bases and J lost 3; bases outside the gene matches: 8. This CDR3 contains 17 residues. The CDR3 nucleotides read TGTGCCAGCAGCCCGGGACTAGCGGGAAGGTTCTACAATGAGCAGTTCTTC. Translation gives CASSPGLAGRFYNEQFF.

This clone has more than one count but fewer than ten. Possible read error: a much larger clone is one base away. In the same sample, other DNA sequences code for this CDR3. The chain couples TRBV6-2 or TRBV6-3 to TRBJ2-1, with D possibly being TRBD1 or TRBD2 (5 bases each). V was trimmed by 7 bases and J by 9 bases, leaving 16 bases between them. CDR1 and CDR2 (germline): MNHEY, SVGEGT. CDR3 length: 13 amino acids. The CDR3 DNA reads as TGTGCCAGCAAACTGGTCTCAGGGAGTGAGCAGTTCTTC. This codes for CASKLVSGSEQFF.